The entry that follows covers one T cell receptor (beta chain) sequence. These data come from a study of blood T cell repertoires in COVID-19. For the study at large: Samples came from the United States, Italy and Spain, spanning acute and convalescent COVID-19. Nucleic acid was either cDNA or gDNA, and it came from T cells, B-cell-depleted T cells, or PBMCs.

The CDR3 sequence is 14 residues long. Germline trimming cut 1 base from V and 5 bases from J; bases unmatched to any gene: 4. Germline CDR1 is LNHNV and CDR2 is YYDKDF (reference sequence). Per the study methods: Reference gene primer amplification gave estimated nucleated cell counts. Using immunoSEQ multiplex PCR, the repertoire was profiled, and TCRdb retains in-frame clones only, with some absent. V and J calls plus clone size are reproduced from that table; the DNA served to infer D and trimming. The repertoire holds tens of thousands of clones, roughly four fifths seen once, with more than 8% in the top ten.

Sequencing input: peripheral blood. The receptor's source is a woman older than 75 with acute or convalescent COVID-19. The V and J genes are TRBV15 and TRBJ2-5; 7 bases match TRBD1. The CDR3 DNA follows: TGTGCCACCAGCAGAGGACAGGGTTCGGAGACCCAGTACTTC. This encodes CATSRGQGSETQYF.